One and the same sample provided the 19 T cell receptor beta chains below, sequenced in a study of cytomegalovirus exposure and HLA in healthy donors. The PCR used 60 Vbeta and 13 Jbeta primers. Sequencing was performed with immunoSEQ multiplex PCR; in TCRdb, only in-frame clones are kept and a portion is missing. This table holds 95,000 to 100,000 clones, roughly three quarters found once. Sequencing input: PBMCs. The receptors were gathered from a man aged 35 to 55 in good health and CMV-seronegative.

This chain connects TRBV10-3 to TRBJ1-2; 8 nucleotides line up with TRBD1. Germline trimming cut 0 bases from V and 5 bases from J; bases unmatched to any gene: 5. The CDR3 is 15 residues long. Germline V gene sequence: CDR1 ENHRY, CDR2 SYGVKD. CDR3 in DNA: TGTGCCATCAGTGAGTCGCCGGGACAGGCGTATGGCTACACCTTC. It yields the protein CAISESPGQAYGYTF.

The rearrangement links TRBV18 to TRBJ2-1, with 7 bases aligning to TRBD2. This CDR3 region has 13 residues. Unmatched junction bases numbered 1, after V lost 6 bases and J lost 2 bases. Germline CDR1 and CDR2: KGHSH and LQKENI. In DNA form, the CDR3 reads TGTGCCAGCTCCGGGACTACCTACAATGAGCAGTTCTTC. Encoded protein: CASSGTTYNEQFF.

The J gene is TRBJ1-1, the V gene TRBV18, with D possibly being TRBD1 (6 bases). Trimming stripped 5 bases from V and 1 base from J, with 8 bases between. The CDR3 runs 13 residues. Germline-derived CDR1 and CDR2 are KGHSH and LQKENI. CDR3 amino acids: CASSSDRNTEAFF. CDR3 nucleotides: TGTGCCAGCTCATCGGACAGGAACACTGAAGCTTTCTTT.

V gene TRBV27 combines with J gene TRBJ1-1, with a tentative D call TRBD1 (6 bases). Germline V CDR1 and CDR2: MNHEY, SMNVEV (reference sequence). The CDR3 extends over 18 amino acids. Trimming removed 3 bases at V and 4 bases at J, with 24 bases between. The CDR3 loop is CASSFPPPYRGGSTEAFF. The CDR3 DNA follows: TGTGCCAGCAGTTTTCCCCCGCCTTATAGGGGGGGTTCCACTGAAGCTTTCTTT.

The rearrangement joins TRBV5-4 to TRBJ1-2; weak D call: TRBD1 (5 bases). The CDR3 spans 14 residues. Between the trimmed V and J ends, which lost 3 bases and 1 base, there was a span of 10 bases. Germline assignment: CDR1 SGHNT and CDR2 YYREEE (reference sequence). The CDR3 sequence is CASSSGIYNYGYTF. The CDR3 bases are TGTGCCAGCAGCTCAGGGATCTATAACTATGGCTACACCTTC.

This clone was detected only once. The chain is built from TRBV6-5 and TRBJ1-5; no definite D call. In germline, CDR1 is MNHEY, CDR2 SVGAGI. Trimming pared 9 bases from V and 1 base from J, leaving 10 bases between. The CDR3 is 13 residues long. CDR3: CASGLGSNQPQHF. CDR3 sequence (DNA): TGTGCCAGTGGACTTGGGAGCAATCAGCCCCAGCATTTT.

This clone has only a few counts. The chain carries TRBV4-3 and TRBJ2-3, with TRBD2 matching over 8 bases. V trimming: 1 base; J trimming: 5 bases; junction bases outside the gene matches: 11. Germline CDR1 and CDR2: LGHNA and YSLEER. The CDR3 is made up of 17 amino acids. The CDR3 DNA is TGCGCCAGCAGCCAAGGCGTCGGGGGGGGCCGTAGAGATACGCAGTATTTT. It encodes CASSQGVGGGRRDTQYF.

This clone turned up a few times. V gene TRBV11-2 combines with J gene TRBJ2-2, with D tentatively TRBD2 (7 bases). The CDR3 totals 16 residues. CDR1 SGHAT and CDR2 FQNNGV come from the germline V gene. The ends were cut back, 2 bases at V and 0 bases at J, with 10 bases in the middle. The chain's CDR3 is CASSLRGGANTGELFF. CDR3 sequence (DNA): TGTGCCAGCAGCTTAAGAGGGGGGGCGAACACCGGGGAGCTGTTTTTT.

This chain links TRBV4-3 with TRBJ2-3; no reliable D call. The CDR3 loop spans 16 amino acids. Trimming took 0 bases from V and 0 from J, leaving 10 bases between them. Germline CDR1 reads LGHNA; CDR2 reads YSLEER. The CDR3 sequence is CASSQDLVSSTDTQYF. DNA for the CDR3: TGCGCCAGCAGCCAAGATTTAGTCTCTAGCACAGATACGCAGTATTTT.

The chain uses TRBV6-5 and TRBJ2-7, with 12 bases aligning to TRBD1. Germline CDR1 reads MNHEY; CDR2 reads SVGAGI. The CDR3 contains 14 residues. V shed 8 bases, J shed 4 bases, and the junction held 6 bases outside the gene matches. This CDR3 reads CASSGTGGRYEQYV. DNA for the CDR3: TGTGCCAGCTCCGGGACAGGGGGCAGGTACGAGCAGTACGTC.

This chain connects TRBV5-1 to TRBJ2-2; 9 bases are a match to TRBD2. The CDR3 has 15 amino acids. The junction had 4 bases not matched to a gene; V was cut back by 1 base and J by 6 bases. Germline V lookup: CDR1 SGHRS, CDR2 YFSETQ. The CDR3 DNA is TGCGCCAGCAGCTTGATAGCGGGGGAGGCCGGGGAGCTGTTTTTT. This encodes CASSLIAGEAGELFF.

This chain links TRBV28 with TRBJ2-4; 8 nucleotides align to TRBD2. The trim removed 6 bases at V and 8 bases at J, leaving 6 bases unmatched. This CDR3 is 13 amino acids long. The V gene's germline CDR1 is MDHEN and CDR2 SYDVKM. CDR3 protein: CASSPGGRDIQYF. For the CDR3, the DNA is TGTGCCAGCAGCCCGGGGGGGCGGGACATTCAGTACTTC.

This clone has only a few counts. The chain joins TRBV20-1 to TRBJ1-1; D call uncertain. This CDR3 has 11 amino acids. Germline V CDR1 and CDR2: DFQATT, SNEGSKA (reference sequence). V lost 5 bases, J lost 8 bases, and 12 bases lay in between. As DNA, the CDR3 is TGCAGTGCTCAGGAAAAGACAGAAGCTTTCTTT. Amino acid sequence: CSAQEKTEAFF.

This clone has more than one count but fewer than ten. J is TRBJ1-1 and V is TRBV6-1; 11 bases align to TRBD1. In germline, CDR1 is MNHNS, CDR2 SASEGT. The CDR3 sequence is 14 residues long. The V segment lost 7 bases and the J segment 4 bases; nucleotides outside the gene matches: 5. In nucleotides, the CDR3 is TGTGCCAGCAACAGGGACAGGGGGAGCACTGAAGCTTTCTTT. Its translation: CASNRDRGSTEAFF.

This clone was seen once. The CDR3 spells CASSPTRGYYGYTF. CDR3 nucleotides: TGTGCCAGCAGCCCGACCAGGGGGTACTATGGCTACACCTTC. The V and J genes are TRBV7-9 and TRBJ1-2; 7 positions match TRBD1. J lost 3 bases, V lost 5 bases, and 6 bases had no gene match. CDR1 and CDR2 (germline): SEHNR, FQNEAQ (reference sequence). This CDR3 has 14 amino acids.

The rearrangement joins TRBV7-2 to TRBJ1-5; D possibly corresponds to TRBD1 (5 bases). The V gene's germline CDR1 is SGHTA and CDR2 FQGNSA. V shed 8 bases and J shed 5 bases, with 13 bases lying between them. This CDR3 comprises 13 residues. The CDR3 coding sequence is TGTGCCAGCGGCTACCGGGGGGATCAGCCCCAGCATTTT. This translates into CASGYRGDQPQHF.

This chain links TRBV7-9 with TRBJ2-7; 7 nucleotides agree with TRBD1. This CDR3 contains 13 residues. CDR1 is SEHNR, CDR2 FQNEAQ, per germline (reference sequence). The CDR3 here is CSSSHRDSYEQYV. In DNA form, the CDR3 reads TGTTCCAGCAGCCACAGGGACAGCTACGAGCAGTACGTC.

This clone was seen a single time. The rearrangement joins TRBV30 to TRBJ2-6; 9 bases map to TRBD2. V lost 1 base, J lost 0 bases, and 10 bases stayed unmatched. There are 19 residues in the CDR3. Looked up from germline, CDR1 is GTSNPN and CDR2 is SVGIG (reference sequence). The CDR3 loop is CAWSDPVAGAFSGANVLTF. The CDR3 DNA sequence: TGTGCCTGGAGTGACCCCGTAGCGGGGGCCTTCTCTGGGGCCAACGTCCTGACTTTC. Drawing the rest from reference TRBV30 and TRBJ2-6, the complete variable domain is SQTIHQWPATLVQPVGSPLSLECTVEGTSNPNLYWYRQAAGRGLQLLFYSVGIGQISSEVPQNLSASRPQDRQFILSSKKLLLSDSGFYLCAWSDPVAGAFSGANVLTFGAGSRLTVL.

This clone was seen more than once but under ten times. The V call is TRBV5-1, the J call TRBJ1-1; 9 bases agree with TRBD1. The V gene's germline CDR1 is SGHRS and CDR2 YFSETQ. V shed 2 bases, J shed 5 bases, and the junction held 4 bases outside the gene matches. The CDR3 spans 14 residues. CDR3 bases: TGCGCCAGCAGCTTTAAAGGACAGGGGACTGAAGCTTTCTTT. This translates into CASSFKGQGTEAFF.